A single sample is the source of the 18 T cell receptor beta chains below, sequenced in a study of blood T cells in healthy people across ages. A J-beta primer mix and a sample-barcoded 5' primer were used in a second PCR of about 7 to 12 cycles. TCRdb processed the 5' RACE reads anew with MiXCR; each CDR3 protein has one entry. The data contain about 1.5 million distinct CDR3 sequences, 40% to 45% of them singletons. The sequencing input was blood. The receptors here all came from a woman between 18 and 29 years old in good health.

This clonotype was counted at least ten times. CDR3 DNA sequence: TGCAGCGCCCGAAGAGGAGGTGCTGGCTACACCTTC. Its translation is CSARRGGAGYTF. The J gene is TRBJ1-2, the V gene TRBV29-1; the D is unclear. V was clipped by 7 bases and J by 7 bases, with 16 bases between them. Germline V gene lookup returns CDR1 SQVTM and CDR2 ANQGSEA. The CDR3 runs to 12 residues.

There are a few counts of this clonotype. The chain couples TRBV18 to TRBJ2-7; D is ambiguous. The CDR3 is 14 amino acids. The V gene lost 1 base and the J gene lost 4 bases, with 11 bases spanning the gap. Germline V lookup: CDR1 KGHSH, CDR2 LQKENI. CDR3 protein: CASSPQGRRYEQYF. CDR3 nucleotide sequence: TGTGCCAGCTCACCACAGGGTCGCAGGTACGAGCAGTACTTC.

The rearrangement joins TRBV28 to TRBJ2-3, with unresolved D. This CDR3 has 12 residues. Trimming left V 10 bases short and J 4 bases short, with 12 bases between. Per germline, CDR1 MDHEN and CDR2 SYDVKM. Written as DNA, the CDR3 is TGTGCCAACATGAGGCTCTCAGATACGCAGTATTTT. Encoded protein: CANMRLSDTQYF.

As regards this clonotype: This may arise from a read error, as a much more abundant clone is one base away. The genes are TRBV6-4 and TRBJ2-7; D unclear. This CDR3 is 8 amino acids long. The germline V gene encodes CDR1 MRHNA and CDR2 SNTAGT. The CDR3 region has the DNA TGTGCCAGCGGTGAGCAGTACTTC. Amino acid sequence: CASGEQYF.

This clonotype was found a few times. The chain has TRBV6-5 and TRBJ1-5; 9 bases agree with TRBD1. With 6 bases clipped from V and 4 bases from J, the junction kept 7 bases outside the gene matches. The CDR3 has 15 amino acids. CDR1 and CDR2 (germline): MNHEY, SVGAGI. The chain's CDR3 is CASRIGTGRNQPQHF. In DNA, the CDR3 is TGTGCCAGCAGAATAGGGACAGGGAGAAATCAGCCCCAGCATTTT.

The chain combines TRBV4-1 with TRBJ2-5; D not resolved. The J call may be mistaken, given a closer DNA end match to TRBJ2-7. The V gene's germline CDR1 is MGHRA and CDR2 YSYEKL. CDR3 length: 12 amino acids. CDR3 region: CASSHASGEQYF. The CDR3 nucleotides are TGCGCCAGCAGCCATGCCTCGGGCGAGCAGTACTTC.

This clonotype showed up just a few times. The V gene is TRBV9, the J gene TRBJ2-5; 8 nucleotides agree with TRBD1. The germline gives CDR1 SGDLS, CDR2 YYNGEE. The V and J ends lost 4 bases and 5 bases, in that order; junction bases with no gene match: 7. The CDR3 is 14 residues long. Here the CDR3 DNA reads TGTGCCAGCAGCAGACAGGGGAAAAAGGAGACCCAGTACTTC. Residues: CASSRQGKKETQYF.

The chain has TRBV10-3 and TRBJ2-7, with unresolved D. Trimming left V 4 bases short and J 0 bases short, with 10 bases between. CDR1 ENHRY and CDR2 SYGVKD come from the germline V gene. CDR3 length: 14 residues. The CDR3, as DNA: TGTGCCATCAGTGGTGCGCGGAGCTCCTACGAGCAGTACTTC. Translating gives CAISGARSSYEQYF.

This chain uses TRBV20-1 with TRBJ2-2; D gene unclear. Trimming pared 0 bases from V and 4 bases from J, leaving 12 bases between. The germline V gene encodes CDR1 DFQATT and CDR2 SNEGSKA (reference sequence). The CDR3 spans 15 residues. The CDR3 sequence: CSARDAPGPTGELFF. DNA of the CDR3: TGCAGTGCTAGAGATGCCCCCGGGCCCACCGGGGAGCTGTTTTTT.

The chain has TRBV4-1 and TRBJ1-3; TRBD1 agrees at 8 bases. Trimming removed 5 bases from V and 0 bases from J; junction bases left unmatched: 6. The CDR3 covers 16 residues. Germline CDR1 reads MGHRA; CDR2 reads YSYEKL. CDR3 sequence reads: CASSRWDRSSGNTIYF. In nucleotides, the CDR3 is TGCGCCAGCAGCAGATGGGACAGGAGCTCTGGAAACACCATATATTTT.

This clonotype was detected only a few times. The chain employs TRBV27 and TRBJ2-1; 7 bases match TRBD1. V dropped 4 bases and J dropped 10; count of bases not matched to a gene: 28. Germline V gene lookup returns CDR1 MNHEY and CDR2 SMNVEV (reference sequence). The CDR3 contains 20 residues. DNA for the CDR3: TGTGCCAGCAGTTCCCTCTTCAGGGGGTCGGTAACTTCAGGGTCGGGGGAGCAGTTCTTC. It encodes CASSSLFRGSVTSGSGEQFF.

This clonotype showed up many times. The chain couples TRBV12-3 or TRBV12-4 to TRBJ2-1; 9 bases agree with TRBD2. The CDR3 consists of 14 residues. V lost 7 bases, J lost 7 bases, and 8 bases stayed unmatched. The CDR3 region is CASKDSGRGNEQFF. CDR3 in DNA: TGTGCCAGCAAGGATAGCGGGAGAGGAAATGAGCAGTTCTTC.

The CDR3 DNA sequence: TGTGCCAGCAGTTTTCGGCCAACTTGGTCCTCTGAAGCTTTCTTT. This codes for CASSFRPTWSSEAFF. The chain couples TRBV12-3 or TRBV12-4 to TRBJ1-1; unclear D gene. Trimming took off 3 bases at V and 6 bases at J, with 17 bases between the two ends. The CDR3 has 15 amino acids.

The rearrangement joins TRBV7-2 to TRBJ1-1; a weak D match, TRBD1 (6 bases). Germline CDR1 and CDR2: SGHTA and FQGNSA. This CDR3 region has 14 residues. V was shortened by 5 bases and J by 3 bases, with 13 bases between the two germline ends. CDR3 nucleotides: TGTGCCAGCAGCGGCGGATACAGGGACACTGAAGCTTTCTTT. Protein product: CASSGGYRDTEAFF.

The CDR3 sequence: CASSIGPGTGCGYTF. Here the CDR3 DNA reads TGTGCCAGCAGTATAGGCCCCGGGACAGGCTGTGGCTACACCTTC. The rearrangement links TRBV9 to TRBJ1-2, with 8 bases aligning to TRBD1. CDR1 is SGDLS and CDR2 is YYNGEE in the germline V gene. This CDR3 contains 15 residues. V trimming: 5 bases; J trimming: 7 bases; junction bases outside the gene matches: 13. Together with reference TRBV9 and TRBJ1-2, the CDR3 gives the full variable domain: DSGVTQTPKHLITATGQRVTLRCSPRSGDLSVYWYQQSLDQGLQFLIQYYNGEERAKGNILERFSAQQFPDLHSELNLSSLELGDSALYFCASSIGPGTGCGYTFGSGTRLTVV.

The chain carries TRBV20-1 and TRBJ1-1, with TRBD1 identical over 7 bases. The CDR3 has 18 residues. Looked up from germline, CDR1 is DFQATT and CDR2 is SNEGSKA (reference sequence). V lost 5 bases to trimming and J lost 0 bases; unmatched junction nucleotides: 18. The chain's CDR3 is CSASNPGQIVPMNTEAFF. Written as DNA, the CDR3 is TGCAGTGCTTCCAATCCGGGACAGATAGTCCCCATGAACACTGAAGCTTTCTTT.

This clonotype was recorded at least ten times. CDR3 residues: CASSQDPTGFYEQYF. The CDR3 DNA reads TGCGCCAGCAGCCAAGATCCGACAGGGTTCTACGAGCAGTACTTC. J is TRBJ2-7 and V is TRBV4-1, with TRBD1 identical over 7 bases. CDR3 length equals 15 residues. V was pared by 0 bases and J by 3 bases, with 5 bases of the junction left unmatched. Germline CDR1 and CDR2: MGHRA and YSYEKL.

J is TRBJ2-5 and V is TRBV18, with 9 bases identical to TRBD2. Unmatched junction bases numbered 14, after V lost 1 base and J lost 5 bases. The CDR3 contains 18 residues. Looked up from germline, CDR1 is KGHSH and CDR2 is LQKENI. CDR3 region: CASSPRFGLATGRETQYF. In DNA form, the CDR3 reads TGTGCCAGCTCACCACGTTTTGGACTAGCGACTGGAAGGGAGACCCAGTACTTC.